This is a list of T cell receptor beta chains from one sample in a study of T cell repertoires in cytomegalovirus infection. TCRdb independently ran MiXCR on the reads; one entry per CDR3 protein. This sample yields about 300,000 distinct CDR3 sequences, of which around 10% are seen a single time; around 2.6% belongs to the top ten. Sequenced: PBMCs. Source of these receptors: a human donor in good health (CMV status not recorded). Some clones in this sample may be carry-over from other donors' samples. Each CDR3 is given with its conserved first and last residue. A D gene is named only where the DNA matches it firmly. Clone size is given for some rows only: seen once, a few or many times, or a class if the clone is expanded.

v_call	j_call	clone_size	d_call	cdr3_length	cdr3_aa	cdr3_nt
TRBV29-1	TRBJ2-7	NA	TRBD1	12	CSVARGLYEQYF	TGCAGCGTTGCCAGGGGGCTTTACGAGCAGTACTTC
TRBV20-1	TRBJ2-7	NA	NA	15	CSAPLKVRGSHEQYF	TGCAGTGCTCCCCTAAAGGTGAGGGGATCGCACGAGCAGTACTTC
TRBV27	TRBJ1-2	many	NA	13	CASIPSGGHGYTF	TGTGCCAGCATCCCCTCGGGAGGCCACGGCTACACCTTC
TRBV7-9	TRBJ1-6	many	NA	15	CASSLGSGSNSPLHF	TGTGCCAGCAGCTTAGGATCAGGGAGCAACTCACCCCTCCACTTT
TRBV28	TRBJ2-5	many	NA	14	CASRPGRRQETQYF	TGTGCCAGCAGGCCAGGACGGCGCCAAGAGACCCAGTACTTC
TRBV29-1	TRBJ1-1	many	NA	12	CSVDQGRTEAFF	TGCAGCGTCGATCAGGGGAGGACTGAAGCTTTCTTT
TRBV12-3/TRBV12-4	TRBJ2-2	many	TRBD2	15	CASSLREGNTGELFF	TGTGCCAGCAGTTTAAGGGAGGGAAACACCGGGGAGCTGTTTTTT
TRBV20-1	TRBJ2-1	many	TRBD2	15	CSAPRAGGSYNEQFF	TGCAGTGCTCCCCGCGCGGGGGGTTCCTACAATGAGCAGTTCTTC
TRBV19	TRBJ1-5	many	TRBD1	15	CASRGQGWGNQPQHF	TGTGCCAGTAGGGGACAGGGTTGGGGCAATCAGCCCCAGCATTTT
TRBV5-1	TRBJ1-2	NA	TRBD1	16	CASSLDAAGGDYGYTF	TGCGCCAGCAGCTTGGATGCGGCAGGGGGCGACTATGGCTACACCTTC
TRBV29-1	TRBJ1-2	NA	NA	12	CSVDSGTGGYTF	TGCAGCGTTGATTCCGGGACGGGTGGCTACACCTTC
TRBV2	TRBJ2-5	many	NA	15	CASSEQGSYQETQYF	TGTGCCAGCAGTGAACAGGGGTCGTACCAAGAGACCCAGTACTTC
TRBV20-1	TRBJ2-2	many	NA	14	CSAPLGGQNGELFF	TGCAGTGCCCCTCTTGGGGGGCAGAACGGGGAGCTGTTTTTT
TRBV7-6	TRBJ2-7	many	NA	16	CASSLGIGRSSYEQYF	TGTGCCAGCAGCTTAGGGATAGGTAGAAGCTCCTACGAGCAGTACTTC
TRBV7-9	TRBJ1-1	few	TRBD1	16	CASSLAAAGGYTEAFF	TGTGCCAGCAGCTTAGCTGCGGCAGGGGGTTATACTGAAGCTTTCTTT
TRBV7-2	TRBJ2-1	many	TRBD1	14	CASSRDRGFDEQFF	TGTGCCAGCAGCCGGGACAGGGGTTTCGATGAGCAGTTCTTC